The rows below give T cell receptor beta chains drawn from one sample of a study of cytotoxic CD8 clonotypes in ibrutinib-treated CLL. This table comes from immunoSEQ multiplex PCR, and its TCRdb copy is limited to in-frame clones, with some not included. This sample has 250,000 to 350,000 clones, with about 72% found just once. The material sequenced was PBMCs, taken at disease progression, from a patient treated with ibrutinib. These receptors came from a human donor with chronic lymphocytic leukemia. Each CDR3 is given with its conserved first and last residue. Fields, in order: J gene, clone size, D gene, V gene, CDR3 protein, CDR3 DNA. A D gene is named only where the DNA matches it firmly. Clone size, where shown, is once, few, many, or a class for clones that have expanded.

>TRBJ1-2|.|.|TRBV2
CASIYLPGPANYGYTF
TGTGCCAGCATTTATCTCCCAGGCCCAGCTAACTATGGCTACACCTTC
>TRBJ2-1|.|TRBD2|TRBV7-9
CASSLGASGRARYDNEQFF
TGTGCCAGCAGCTTAGGAGCTAGCGGGAGGGCCAGGTACGACAATGAGCAGTTCTTC
>TRBJ2-7|.|.|TRBV28
CASSLGLGLSSYEQYF
TGTGCCAGCAGTTTAGGTCTAGGGCTGAGCTCCTACGAGCAGTACTTC
>TRBJ2-2|.|.|TRBV7-2
CASSLEGSAGELFF
TGTGCCAGCAGCTTAGAGGGGAGCGCCGGGGAGCTGTTTTTT
>TRBJ1-3|.|.|TRBV7-8
CASSLAGTSGNTIYF
TGTGCCAGCAGCTTAGCAGGGACCTCTGGAAACACCATATATTTT
>TRBJ2-1|many|TRBD2|TRBV5-6
CASSQLLAALVNEQFF
TGTGCCAGCAGCCAACTACTAGCGGCCCTAGTCAATGAGCAGTTCTTC
>TRBJ2-5|.|.|TRBV15
CATSRDAETQYF
TGTGCCACCAGCAGAGATGCAGAGACCCAGTACTTC
>TRBJ2-7|.|TRBD1|TRBV6-6
CASTSDRGLTYEQYF
TGTGCCAGCACCTCAGACAGGGGGCTTACCTACGAGCAGTACTTC
>TRBJ2-7|once|.|TRBV19
CASSHSPSYEQYF
TGTGCCAGTAGTCACAGTCCCTCCTACGAGCAGTACTTC
>TRBJ1-2|.|TRBD1|TRBV19
CASSTNDRGGYTF
TGTGCCAGTAGTACAAATGACAGGGGCGGCTACACCTTC
>TRBJ2-7|few|TRBD2|TRBV7-6
CASSAGTKRSYEQYF
TGTGCCAGCAGCGCAGGGACTAAGAGATCCTACGAGCAGTACTTC
>TRBJ1-1|.|.|TRBV7-8
CASTRLRNTEAFF
TGTGCCAGCACCAGACTGAGGAACACTGAAGCTTTCTTT
>TRBJ2-3|.|.|TRBV4-3
CASSQLSGRPDTQYF
TGCGCCAGCAGCCAATTGAGCGGTAGACCAGATACGCAGTATTTT